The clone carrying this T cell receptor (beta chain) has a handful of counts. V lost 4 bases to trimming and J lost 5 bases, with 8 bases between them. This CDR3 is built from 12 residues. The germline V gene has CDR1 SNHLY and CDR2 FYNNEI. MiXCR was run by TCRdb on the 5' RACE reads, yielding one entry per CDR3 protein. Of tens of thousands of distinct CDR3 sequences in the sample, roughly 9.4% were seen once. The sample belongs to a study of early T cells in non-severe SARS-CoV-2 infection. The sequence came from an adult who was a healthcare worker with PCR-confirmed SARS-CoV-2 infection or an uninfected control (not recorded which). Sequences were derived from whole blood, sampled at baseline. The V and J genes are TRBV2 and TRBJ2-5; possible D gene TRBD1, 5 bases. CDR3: CASSARVETQYF. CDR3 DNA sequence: TGTGCCAGCAGTGCCAGGGTGGAGACCCAGTACTTC.